Listed below are T cell receptor beta chains from one sample, sequenced in a study of blood T cell repertoires in COVID-19. TCRdb's table, derived via immunoSEQ multiplex PCR, lists solely in-frame clones and lacks some. The data contain hundreds of thousands of clones, roughly 91% of them singletons. Specimen: PBMCs or T cells enriched from blood (not recorded which). The receptors were sampled from a woman between 50 and 59 years old who had been exposed to COVID-19. Each CDR3 is given with its conserved first and last residue. D genes are given only for firm matches. Clone size is not always given. Where it is, it says once, few, many or a class for expanded clones.

NA	NA	TRBV10-3	TRBJ1-6	CAIRSVEGERALHF	TGTGCCATCCGGTCGGTCGAAGGGGAAAGGGCCCTCCACTTT
NA	NA	TRBV28	TRBJ2-3	CASSLVRTIKGYTQYF	TGTGCCAGCAGTTTAGTGCGGACTATAAAAGGGTATACGCAGTATTTT
NA	NA	TRBV29-1	TRBJ1-1	CSVEAGLDPEAFF	TGCAGCGTTGAAGCAGGACTTGACCCTGAAGCTTTCTTT
NA	TRBD1	TRBV3-1/TRBV3-2	TRBJ1-2	CASSPGQPNYGYTF	TGTGCCAGCAGCCCGGGACAGCCCAACTATGGCTACACCTTC
NA	TRBD1	TRBV28	TRBJ2-3	CASSKAPPGTGEDTQYF	TGTGCCAGCAGCAAAGCCCCGCCCGGGACAGGGGAAGATACGCAGTATTTT
NA	TRBD1	TRBV29-1	TRBJ2-2	CSVASDRGLVGELFF	TGCAGCGTTGCATCGGACAGGGGGTTGGTCGGGGAGCTGTTTTTT
NA	TRBD2	TRBV5-1	TRBJ2-5	CASSLLGGGETQYF	TGCGCCAGCAGCCTTCTTGGCGGGGGAGAGACCCAGTACTTC
NA	NA	TRBV29-1	TRBJ2-1	CSTRTVLDNEQFF	TGCAGCACAAGGACAGTATTGGACAATGAGCAGTTCTTC
NA	TRBD1	TRBV7-9	TRBJ1-2	CASISGQGADGYTF	TGTGCCAGCATATCAGGACAGGGGGCGGATGGCTACACCTTC
once	NA	TRBV7-2	TRBJ1-6	CASSLETGNNSPLHF	TGTGCCAGCAGCCTAGAGACAGGAAATAATTCACCCCTCCACTTT
once	NA	TRBV7-9	TRBJ2-7	CASSQYEQYF	TGTGCCAGCAGTCAGTACGAGCAGTACTTC
NA	TRBD1	TRBV5-1	TRBJ1-6	CASSPAGQAGFSYNSPLHF	TGCGCCAGCAGCCCCGCGGGACAGGCCGGGTTCTCCTATAATTCACCCCTCCACTTT
NA	NA	TRBV28	TRBJ2-3	CASSGGVRDRNTQYF	TGTGCCAGCAGTGGAGGGGTGCGGGACCGGAATACGCAGTATTTT
NA	NA	TRBV6-5	TRBJ1-2	CASQVGGTNYGYTF	TGTGCCAGCCAGGTGGGAGGAACTAACTATGGCTACACCTTC
NA	TRBD1	TRBV7-2	TRBJ2-1	CASSFTGGGAYNEQFF	TGTGCCAGCAGCTTTACAGGGGGCGGCGCCTACAATGAGCAGTTCTTC
NA	TRBD2	TRBV3-1/TRBV3-2	TRBJ2-7	CASSQALAGRDEQYF	TGTGCCAGCAGCCAAGCCCTAGCGGGGAGGGACGAGCAGTACTTC
once	NA	TRBV4-2	TRBJ1-5	CASSQGQASNQPQHF	TGTGCCAGCAGCCAAGGACAGGCTAGCAATCAGCCCCAGCATTTT
NA	NA	TRBV7-9	TRBJ1-4	CASSLDLLSEKLFF	TGTGCCAGCAGCCTTGATTTATTGAGTGAAAAACTGTTTTTT
NA	TRBD1	TRBV6-1	TRBJ1-2	CASSESSGGDYGYTF	TGTGCCAGCAGTGAATCGTCAGGGGGTGACTATGGCTACACCTTC
NA	NA	TRBV24-1	TRBJ2-1	CATSDTWGDNEQFF	TGTGCCACCAGTGATACATGGGGGGACAATGAGCAGTTCTTC
NA	NA	TRBV25-1	TRBJ1-2	CASREGMDGYTF	TGTGCCAGCAGGGAGGGAATGGATGGCTACACCTTC
NA	TRBD2	TRBV7-9	TRBJ2-3	CASSYLAGARTDTQYF	TGTGCCAGCAGCTACCTAGCGGGGGCCCGCACAGATACGCAGTATTTT
NA	NA	TRBV16	TRBJ2-7	CASSQRSHRVANEQYF	TGTGCCAGCAGCCAAAGATCCCACAGGGTGGCAAACGAGCAGTACTTC
NA	TRBD1	TRBV9	TRBJ1-6	CASSATGGFPSSPLHF	TGTGCCAGCAGCGCGACAGGGGGTTTCCCCAGCTCACCCCTCCACTTT
NA	TRBD1	TRBV28	TRBJ2-7	CASSLWRQGAYEQYF	TGTGCCAGCAGTTTGTGGAGGCAGGGGGCTTACGAGCAGTACTTC
NA	NA	TRBV4-1	TRBJ2-7	CASSQDSAGRIGEQYF	TGCGCCAGCAGCCAAGATTCGGCAGGGAGGATTGGCGAGCAGTACTTC
NA	NA	TRBV5-1	TRBJ1-1	CASSPGGGANTEAFF	TGCGCCAGCAGCCCGGGCGGAGGGGCGAACACTGAAGCTTTCTTT
NA	NA	TRBV7-8	TRBJ2-7	CASSFGTSWGEQYF	TGTGCCAGCAGCTTTGGGACATCCTGGGGGGAGCAGTACTTC
NA	TRBD1	TRBV5-5	TRBJ1-4	CASSLGQGATNEKLFF	TGTGCCAGCAGCTTAGGACAGGGGGCAACTAATGAAAAACTGTTTTTT
NA	NA	TRBV5-6	TRBJ1-2	CASSSGSHGLYGYTF	TGTGCCAGCAGCAGCGGGTCGCACGGCCTCTATGGCTACACCTTC
NA	TRBD1	TRBV24-1	TRBJ2-2	CATSDQRTGGFFDTGELFF	TGTGCCACCAGTGACCAACGGACAGGGGGCTTTTTTGACACCGGGGAGCTGTTTTTT
once	TRBD1	TRBV10-3	TRBJ2-7	CAISQDRDYEQYF	TGTGCCATCAGCCAGGACAGGGACTACGAGCAGTACTTC